Following are 27 T cell receptor beta chains from one sample sequenced in a study of metastatic and nonmetastatic thyroid tumors. TCRdb re-called the PCR reads through MiXCR. Of tens of thousands of clones in the sample, 15% to 20% were seen once. Patients were all untreated before their thyroid surgery. Sequenced material: blood. These receptors were collected from a male donor with papillary thyroid cancer or a benign thyroid nodule (not recorded which). Some clones in this sample may be carry-over from other donors' samples.

This clone was observed at least ten times. The chain is built from TRBV20-1 and TRBJ2-5; TRBD2 matches at 7 bases. CDR3 size: 13 residues. V was clipped by 0 bases and J by 4 bases; unmatched bases: 2. Germline V gene lookup returns CDR1 DFQATT and CDR2 SNEGSKA (reference sequence). This chain's CDR3 is CSARDPGGETQYF. CDR3 coding DNA: TGCAGTGCTAGAGACCCGGGAGGAGAGACCCAGTACTTC.

This clone occurred a few times. One junction end disagrees with the germline gene, perhaps due to a read error. The rearrangement uses TRBV27 and TRBJ2-1; D is perhaps TRBD2 (6 bases). CDR3 size: 15 residues. The germline gives CDR1 MNHEY, CDR2 SMNVEV (reference sequence). The CDR3 here is CARSSRLHGGNEQFF. The CDR3 DNA is TGTGCCAGAAGTTCCAGACTCCACGGGGGCAATGAGCAGTTCTTC.

The sample holds many counts of this clone. V and J are TRBV12-5 and TRBJ2-3; 9 nucleotides agree with TRBD2. Per the germline V gene, CDR1 is LGHNT and CDR2 is FRNRAP. The CDR3 sequence is 15 residues long. After removal of 3 bases from V and 4 bases from J, the junction contained 5 bases not matched to a gene. The CDR3 reads CASGFGGGVADTQYF. The CDR3 DNA follows: TGTGCTAGTGGTTTTGGCGGGGGGGTCGCAGATACGCAGTATTTT.

This clone was seen at least ten times. The chain links TRBV19 to TRBJ2-1; D remains ambiguous. This CDR3 region has 12 residues. Germline CDR1 and CDR2: LNHDA and SQIVND (reference sequence). CDR3 sequence (DNA): TGTGCTGCGGCCAACTCCTACAATGAGCAGTTCTTC. As protein: CAAANSYNEQFF.

This clone turned up a few times. V gene TRBV6-2 or TRBV6-3 combines with J gene TRBJ1-4, with unresolved D. The length of the CDR3 is 12 residues. CDR1 and CDR2 from the germline V gene are MNHEY and SVGEGT. The V and J ends lost 2 bases and 7 bases respectively, with 5 bases between them. The CDR3 nucleotides are TGTGCCAGCAGTTACGATGTTGAAAAACTGTTTTTT. Translated, it gives CASSYDVEKLFF.

The table lists this clone with many counts. The CDR3 protein is CASDSGSAYNEQFF. Here the CDR3 DNA reads TGTGCCAGCGATAGCGGGAGTGCATACAATGAGCAGTTCTTC. The chain links TRBV9 to TRBJ2-1; 9 bases match TRBD2. The CDR3 is made up of 14 amino acids. After removal of 7 bases from V and 4 bases from J, the junction contained 6 bases not matched to a gene. Germline CDR1 and CDR2: SGDLS and YYNGEE.

This clone was recorded at least ten times. The chain couples TRBV10-1 to TRBJ1-5; no definite D call. Germline V gene data show CDR1 as WNHNN and CDR2 as SYGVQD (reference sequence). Between the trimmed V and J ends, which lost 7 bases and 0 bases, there was a span of 10 bases. The CDR3 totals 14 residues. CDR3 residues: CASTGRDSNQPQHF. CDR3 sequence (DNA): TGCGCCAGCACCGGACGGGATAGCAATCAGCCCCAGCATTTT.

In the case of this clone: The junction and the germline gene differ at one end; a read error may be behind it. The gene calls are TRBV30 and TRBJ1-6; tentatively, D is TRBD1 (5 bases). Per the germline V gene, CDR1 is GTSNPN and CDR2 is SVGIG (reference sequence). The CDR3 extends over 17 amino acids. Written as DNA, the CDR3 is TGTGCCTGTAGTGTGCAGGGCTTAAGGTCCTATAATTCACCCCTCCACTTT. Protein sequence: CACSVQGLRSYNSPLHF.

This clone was counted ten times or more. The chain recombines TRBV30 with TRBJ1-2, with D tentatively TRBD1 (6 bases). Germline V gene lookup returns CDR1 GTSNPN and CDR2 SVGIG (reference sequence). The CDR3 sequence is 11 residues long. Trimming cost V 5 bases and J 8 bases, with 12 bases left between them. In DNA, the CDR3 is TGTGCCTGGGTACAGGGTCTAGGCTACACCTTC. It codes for CAWVQGLGYTF.

J is TRBJ2-6 and V is TRBV5-4; D ambiguous. Germline V CDR1 and CDR2: SGHNT, YYREEE (reference sequence). The CDR3 has 16 residues. V was shortened by 5 bases and J by 0 bases, with 12 bases between the two germline ends. CDR3 DNA: TGTGCCAGCAGTTCGTTCCTTCACTCTGGGGCCAACGTCCTGACTTTC. Translating it yields CASSSFLHSGANVLTF.

The chain links TRBV4-3 to TRBJ2-2; the D is unclear. Germline V gene sequence: CDR1 LGHNA, CDR2 YSLEER. Trimming pared 0 bases from V and 1 base from J, leaving 9 bases between. This CDR3 has 16 amino acids. The CDR3 loop is CASSQELNMNTGELFF. The CDR3 DNA is TGCGCCAGCAGCCAAGAACTGAATATGAACACCGGGGAGCTGTTTTTT.

Many counts were recorded for this clone. This chain uses TRBV5-1 with TRBJ2-7; D unresolved. The V gene's germline CDR1 is SGHRS and CDR2 YFSETQ. Between the trimmed V and J ends, which lost 0 bases and 0 bases, there was a span of 10 bases. The CDR3 spans 15 residues. The CDR3 sequence: CASSLAYHVSYEQYF. The CDR3 DNA reads TGCGCCAGCAGCTTGGCCTACCACGTCTCCTACGAGCAGTACTTC.

This clone was detected many times. The V and J genes are TRBV12-3 or TRBV12-4 and TRBJ2-7; D remains ambiguous. This CDR3 contains 14 residues. V gave up 6 bases and J gave up 5 bases, with 17 bases separating them. The CDR3 loop is CASSPPDGVDEQYF. In DNA form, the CDR3 reads TGTGCCAGCAGCCCCCCGGACGGAGTGGACGAGCAGTACTTC.

This clone was observed many times. This chain links TRBV4-2 with TRBJ2-2, with 8 bases fitting TRBD1. This CDR3 comprises 18 residues. CDR1 LGHNA and CDR2 YNFKEQ come from the germline V gene. The trim removed 0 bases at V and 5 bases at J, leaving 11 bases unmatched. The CDR3 reads CASSQDSAAGGYTGELFF. CDR3 bases: TGTGCCAGCAGCCAAGATTCTGCGGCAGGGGGCTATACCGGGGAGCTGTTTTTT.

This clone was counted ten times or more. The rearrangement links TRBV28 to TRBJ1-3; D call uncertain. The CDR3 is 15 residues long. From germline, CDR1 is MDHEN and CDR2 SYDVKM. The V end lost 5 bases, the J end lost 0 bases, and 11 bases lay between the germline ends. The CDR3 reads CASSTPAVSGNTIYF. DNA for the CDR3: TGTGCCAGCAGTACCCCCGCAGTCTCTGGAAACACCATATATTTT.

This clone was seen many times. The J gene is TRBJ2-4, the V gene TRBV5-1; the D call may be TRBD1 or TRBD2 (6 bases each). The CDR3 totals 17 residues. The germline V and J ends were trimmed by 4 bases and 6 bases, with 23 bases remaining between them. Germline CDR1 and CDR2: SGHRS and YFSETQ. CDR3 nucleotide sequence: TGCGCCAGCAGCGAGGAGGGTCAGGGGCAATTTGGAAACATTCAGTACTTC. Its translation: CASSEEGQGQFGNIQYF.

In its sample, this clone was seen many times. DNA for the CDR3: TGTGCCAGCAGCTGGGACGCTTACAATGAGCAGTTCTTC. Translating gives CASSWDAYNEQFF. The V and J genes are TRBV14 and TRBJ2-1; D possibly uses TRBD1 or TRBD2 (5 bases each). Germline CDR1 reads SGHDN; CDR2 reads FVKESK. Trimming shortened V by 5 bases and J by 4 bases, and 9 bases separated the two germline ends. CDR3 length: 13 residues.

A few counts support this clone. It may be a read error: a sequence one base away is much more abundant. The CDR3: CASSLVGLADYNEQFF. The CDR3 DNA is TGTGCCAGCAGCTTAGTAGGGCTAGCGGACTACAATGAGCAGTTCTTC. The chain combines TRBV11-1 with TRBJ2-1, with 7 bases identical to TRBD2. Germline values: CDR1 SGHAT, CDR2 FQDESV (reference sequence). V dropped 1 base and J dropped 3; count of bases not matched to a gene: 6. This CDR3 has 16 residues.

The table lists this clone with many counts. V and J are TRBV12-3 or TRBV12-4 and TRBJ2-3, with TRBD1 matching over 7 bases. The CDR3 consists of 14 residues. The trim removed 3 bases at V and 11 bases at J, leaving 11 bases unmatched. The CDR3 region is CASSFHAMGQQQYF. CDR3 bases: TGTGCCAGCAGTTTCCATGCAATGGGACAGCAGCAGTATTTT.

At least ten counts were recorded for this clone. V usage is TRBV10-3 and J usage is TRBJ2-3, with TRBD2 identical over 7 bases. V lost 0 bases, J lost 3 bases, and 6 bases stayed unmatched. CDR1 and CDR2 (germline): ENHRY, SYGVKD. The CDR3 has 16 residues. The CDR3 here is CAISESRLAETDTQYF. The CDR3, as DNA: TGTGCCATCAGTGAGTCGAGGCTAGCGGAAACAGATACGCAGTATTTT.

This clone was seen at least ten times. A much larger clone is a single base away; this may be a read error. Lacking the conserved final phenylalanine or tryptophan, this CDR3 likely reflects a read error. The CDR3 DNA is TGTGCCAGCATACCTCCAGGAACCTATGGCTACACCCTC. This gives the protein CASIPPGTYGYTL. The chain combines TRBV6-1 with TRBJ1-2; no firm D call. Germline V gene data show CDR1 as MNHNS and CDR2 as SASEGT. V lost 7 bases and J 4 bases, leaving 13 bases between the germline ends. The CDR3 covers 13 residues.

The table lists this clone with a few counts. Other DNA variants within this sample encode the same CDR3. This chain links TRBV9 with TRBJ2-7, with D perhaps TRBD1 or TRBD2 (8 bases each). V dropped 4 bases and J dropped 6 bases, with 23 bases sitting between them. Germline V lookup: CDR1 SGDLS, CDR2 YYNGEE. This CDR3 has 16 amino acids. CDR3 DNA sequence: TGTGCCAGCAGCCCACGGGGGGGTGGACAGGGCGCCGAGCAGTACTTC. Translation gives CASSPRGGGQGAEQYF.

This clone was counted ten times or more. Here the CDR3 reads CASSLVGAASYEQYF. The CDR3 DNA reads as TGCGCCAGCAGCTTGGTTGGGGCCGCCTCCTACGAGCAGTACTTC. The chain is built from TRBV5-1 and TRBJ2-7; D perhaps matches TRBD1 (5 bases). The CDR3 is 15 residues long. V lost 0 bases and J 0 bases, leaving 10 bases between the germline ends. CDR1 and CDR2 (germline): SGHRS, YFSETQ.

The chain has TRBV6-5 and TRBJ1-2; 11 bases align to TRBD1. CDR3 length equals 18 residues. V was pared by 2 bases and J by 2 bases, with 10 bases of the junction left unmatched. The germline V gene encodes CDR1 MNHEY and CDR2 SVGAGI. The chain's CDR3 is CASSYPTGTGGTNYGYTF. CDR3 sequence (DNA): TGTGCCAGCAGTTACCCCACCGGGACAGGGGGGACCAACTATGGCTACACCTTC.

The rearrangement joins TRBV6-1 to TRBJ2-7; TRBD1 matches at 8 bases. Germline assignment: CDR1 MNHNS and CDR2 SASEGT. V gave up 6 bases and J gave up 2 bases; unmatched junction bases: 6. This CDR3 spans 14 amino acids. CDR3: CASSPDRGPYEQYF. As DNA, the CDR3 is TGTGCCAGCAGCCCAGACAGGGGACCCTACGAGCAGTACTTC.

As regards this clone: Possible read error: a much larger clone is one base away. V is TRBV20-1 and J is TRBJ2-3; D possibly corresponds to TRBD1 (6 bases). Germline V lookup: CDR1 DFQATT, CDR2 SNEGSKA (reference sequence). This CDR3 region has 13 residues. The CDR3 is CGATRGSADTQYF. The CDR3 nucleotides are TGCGGTGCCACAAGGGGGTCGGCAGATACGCAGTATTTT.

The table lists this clone with many counts. The chain carries TRBV4-2 and TRBJ1-1; 9 bases map to TRBD1. The CDR3 is 16 residues long. Germline V CDR1 and CDR2: LGHNA, YNFKEQ. V trimming: 0 bases; J trimming: 8 bases; junction bases outside the gene matches: 10. CDR3 protein: CASSQDLGQGTKEAFF. For the CDR3, the DNA is TGTGCCAGCAGCCAAGATTTAGGACAGGGGACGAAAGAAGCTTTCTTT.